A selection of T cell receptor beta chains follows, all from one sample in a study of CD8+ T cells in alopecia areata. Measured with immunoSEQ multiplex PCR; TCRdb has only the in-frame clones, and not every one. The sample lists about 200,000 clones, around 56% occurring once. The starting material was CD4+ T cells sorted from blood, obtained at week 4, from a patient treated with tofacitinib. The receptors originated from a human donor with alopecia areata. The conserved cysteine and the conserved F or W are not part of the CDR3 here.

v_gene | CDR3aa
TRBV29-1 | SVADRGPNEQF
TRBV7-9 | ASSIGREQF
TRBV6-1 | ASSEEGLINSPLH
TRBV29-1 | SVEIRGTDTQY
TRBV9 | ASSARTSGETQY
TRBV28 | ASSFWQSNEQF
TRBV23-1 | ASLSGTGEAGANVLT
TRBV7-2 | ASSLGTGETQY
TRBV2 | ASSERLAEYNEQF
TRBV25-1 | AGSEGTGVGTEAF
TRBV28 | ASRKGEWVGPQY
TRBV29-1 | SALDRQNTEAF
TRBV2 | ASSELTGSQETQY
TRBV27 | ASSALGGLETQY
TRBV29-1 | SVGLTDTIQETQY
TRBV5-6 | ASSLAGTNKMNTEAF
TRBV2 | ASSEDQGINEKLF
TRBV29-1 | SANTRDRGLEQY
TRBV29-1 | SVGEDTQY
TRBV30 | AWSVPGRAHGQY
TRBV15 | ATSRDLVGWDLAKNIQY
TRBV13 | ASGLQGTDTQY
TRBV2 | ASSEDRGSSGANVLT
TRBV29-1 | SVDLRDRGLVAF
TRBV28 | ASSFGSDNYGYT
TRBV5-1 | ASSFGGDNTEAF
TRBV19 | ASSRAARNQPQH
TRBV30 | AWAPGRPEREQY
TRBV28 | ASSSRVRTQY
TRBV19 | ASSTRSNYNEQF
TRBV29-1 | SVAGRYSPDTQY
TRBV9 | ASSPVGLNYGYT
TRBV2 | ASSEQGSEAF
TRBV29-1 | SVEDVRQPPYYGYT
TRBV27 | ASSLSRANYGYT
TRBV18 | ASLTLH
TRBV7-9 | ASGRANTEAF
TRBV5-1 | ASSLDRAREQY
TRBV9 | ASSVAADSYEQY
TRBV28 | ASSLGILGGETQY
TRBV30 | AWSLTGNTGELF
TRBV29-1 | SVLLDRDYGYT